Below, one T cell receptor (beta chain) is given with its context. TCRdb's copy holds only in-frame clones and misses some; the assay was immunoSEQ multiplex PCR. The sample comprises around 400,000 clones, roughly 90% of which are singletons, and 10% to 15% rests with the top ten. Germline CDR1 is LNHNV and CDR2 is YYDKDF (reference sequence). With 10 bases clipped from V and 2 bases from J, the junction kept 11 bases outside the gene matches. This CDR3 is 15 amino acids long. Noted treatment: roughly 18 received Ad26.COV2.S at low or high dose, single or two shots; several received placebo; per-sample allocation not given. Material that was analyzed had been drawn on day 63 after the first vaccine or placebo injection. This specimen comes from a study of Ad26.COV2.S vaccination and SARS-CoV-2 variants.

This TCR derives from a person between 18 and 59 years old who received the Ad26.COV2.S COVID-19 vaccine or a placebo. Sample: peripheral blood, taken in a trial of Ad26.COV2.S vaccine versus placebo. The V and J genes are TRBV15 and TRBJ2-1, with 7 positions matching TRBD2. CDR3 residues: CASRRAGNPYNEQFF. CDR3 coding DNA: TGTGCCAGTAGGCGAGCGGGAAACCCCTACAATGAGCAGTTCTTC.